This T cell receptor beta chain was profiled in a study of neurological immune-mediated disorders. Overall study findings and caveats: A possible signature was seen in one related-CDR3 cluster, into which phylogenetic grouping placed the repertoires of 18 of 34 multiple sclerosis patients. There was no clinical or MRI feature that showed an association with the multiple sclerosis repertoire cluster.

This clonotype has a count of ten or more. Its antigen is as yet unknown. Trimming took 2 bases from V and 9 from J; bases not matched to a gene: 12. The CDR3 contains 17 residues. Per the germline V gene, CDR1 is KGHDR and CDR2 is SFDVKD. TCRdb analysed the 5' RACE reads with MiXCR anew, one entry per CDR3 protein. The data show 65,000 to 70,000 distinct CDR3 sequences, around 4% seen once. Unsorted libraries were derived from 2 million PBMCs stored at -80 C. Sequencing was done on a sample of PBMCs. This clonotype was sampled from a man between 50 and 59 years old with multiple sclerosis. The chain links TRBV24-1 to TRBJ2-1, with 10 nucleotides matching TRBD2. The CDR3 region is CATSDSLGLAKPGEQFF. In nucleotides, the CDR3 is TGTGCCACCAGTGATTCCTTGGGACTAGCGAAGCCCGGTGAGCAGTTCTTC.